These 20 T cell receptor beta chains originate from one sample sequenced in a study of blood T cell repertoires in COVID-19. Clones were read by immunoSEQ multiplex PCR, and TCRdb kept only the in-frame ones, dropping some. The sample yields 240,000 or so clones, roughly 87% seen once. The source material was peripheral blood. These receptors came from a man aged 55 to 70 who had recovered from COVID-19.

This clone was counted once. The gene calls are TRBV2 and TRBJ1-2; D remains unclear. In germline, CDR1 is SNHLY, CDR2 FYNNEI. Trimming left V 1 base short and J 5 bases short, with 8 bases between. The CDR3 is made up of 13 amino acids. CDR3 in DNA: TGTGCCAGCAGTGAAGTAGCTCGGTATGGCTACACCTTC. It specifies CASSEVARYGYTF. The full variable domain, with the rest looked up from reference TRBV2 and TRBJ1-2, is EPEVTQTPSHQVTQMGQEVILRCVPISNHLYFYWYRQILGQKVEFLVSFYNNEISEKSEIFDDQFSVERPDGSNFTLKIRSTKLEDSAMYFCASSEVARYGYTFGSGTRLTVV.

The rearrangement links TRBV24-1 to TRBJ2-1; 7 nucleotides match TRBD2. CDR3 size: 12 residues. After removal of 1 base from V and 12 bases from J, the junction contained 2 bases not matched to a gene. Germline values: CDR1 KGHDR, CDR2 SFDVKD. CDR3 in amino acids: CATSDFWGGQFF. CDR3 sequence (DNA): TGTGCCACCAGTGATTTCTGGGGGGGGCAGTTCTTC.

The chain is built from TRBV18 and TRBJ2-3; TRBD2 aligns across 7 bases. The V gene's germline CDR1 is KGHSH and CDR2 LQKENI. The V and J ends lost 5 bases and 3 bases, in that order; junction bases with no gene match: 5. CDR3 length: 14 residues. CDR3 sequence: CASSRTSATDTQYF. The CDR3, as DNA: TGTGCCAGCTCAAGAACTAGCGCGACAGATACGCAGTATTTT.

The chain joins TRBV2 to TRBJ1-5; TRBD1 matches 8 bases. Per germline, CDR1 SNHLY and CDR2 FYNNEI. The V segment lost 6 bases and the J segment 2 bases; nucleotides outside the gene matches: 0. This CDR3 spans 13 amino acids. CDR3 bases: TGTGCCAGCAGGACAGGGGGCAATCAGCCCCAGCATTTT. Translation gives CASRTGGNQPQHF.

Worth noting for this clone: Other nucleotide sequences from this sample produce the same CDR3. The chain recombines TRBV3-1 (or the pseudogene TRBV3-2) with TRBJ1-5, with 7 positions matching TRBD1. Germline values: CDR1 LGHDT, CDR2 YNNKEL (reference sequence). The CDR3 covers 13 residues. V shed 3 bases, J shed 4 bases, and the junction held 0 bases outside the gene matches. This CDR3 reads CASSQDRNQPQHF. The CDR3 nucleotides are TGTGCCAGCAGCCAGGACAGGAATCAGCCCCAGCATTTT.

The chain recombines TRBV28 with TRBJ2-5; TRBD1 agrees at 8 bases. CDR3 length: 15 amino acids. Per the germline V gene, CDR1 is MDHEN and CDR2 is SYDVKM. V gave up 5 bases and J gave up 5 bases; unmatched junction bases: 10. CDR3 protein: CASSGWTGRGETQYF. The CDR3 coding sequence is TGTGCCAGCAGTGGTTGGACAGGGCGCGGGGAGACCCAGTACTTC.

CDR3 in DNA: TGTGCCAGTAGTATTCTCGCGGGGTTCGGCAATGAGCAGTTCTTC. This translates into CASSILAGFGNEQFF. The rearrangement links TRBV19 to TRBJ2-1; maybe TRBD2 (6 bases). The germline V gene encodes CDR1 LNHDA and CDR2 SQIVND (reference sequence). This CDR3 is 15 amino acids long. V was trimmed by 3 bases and J by 6 bases, leaving 15 bases between them.

The V gene is TRBV20-1, the J gene TRBJ2-3, with D possibly matching TRBD2 (6 bases). Germline V gene lookup returns CDR1 DFQATT and CDR2 SNEGSKA (reference sequence). V was pared by 3 bases and J by 2 bases, with 12 bases between. This CDR3 is 14 amino acids long. CDR3 in DNA: TGCAGTGCTAGTCGAACTAGCACCACAGATACGCAGTATTTT. Translation gives CSASRTSTTDTQYF.

The chain uses TRBV6-5 and TRBJ2-5; possible D gene TRBD1, 6 bases. Trimming took off 6 bases at V and 3 bases at J, with 17 bases between the two ends. The CDR3 covers 15 residues. Germline values: CDR1 MNHEY, CDR2 SVGAGI. The CDR3 bases are TGTGCCAGCAGACAATCGGCCAGGGGTGAAGAGACCCAGTACTTC. Its protein product is CASRQSARGEETQYF.

This clone was counted once. This rearrangement joins TRBV5-1 to TRBJ1-1; no reliable D call. V lost 0 bases, J lost 3 bases, and 6 bases lay in between. The CDR3 has 13 residues. Germline values: CDR1 SGHRS, CDR2 YFSETQ. CDR3: CASSLVSHTEAFF. The CDR3 DNA is TGCGCCAGCAGCTTGGTATCTCACACTGAAGCTTTCTTT.

The CDR3 here is CAISAGTDYEQYF. CDR3 nucleotides: TGTGCCATCAGCGCCGGGACAGACTACGAGCAGTACTTC. V is TRBV10-3 and J is TRBJ2-7, with TRBD1 matching 7 bases. Germline CDR1 reads ENHRY; CDR2 reads SYGVKD. V lost 6 bases to trimming and J lost 3 bases; unmatched junction nucleotides: 5. This CDR3 comprises 13 residues.

The chain couples TRBV6-5 to TRBJ1-2; TRBD1 is a possible D gene (6 bases). Trimming took off 11 bases at V and 1 base at J, with 14 bases between the two ends. The CDR3 has 13 residues. Germline-derived CDR1 and CDR2 are MNHEY and SVGAGI. This chain's CDR3 is CAVRQANNYGYTF. In DNA, the CDR3 is TGTGCCGTACGACAGGCGAATAACTATGGCTACACCTTC.

The chain combines TRBV6-5 with TRBJ1-6; weak D call: TRBD1 (5 bases). The germline gives CDR1 MNHEY, CDR2 SVGAGI. Deletions cut 9 bases from V and 4 bases from J, with 13 bases between. The CDR3 spans 14 residues. The CDR3 here is CASWSGNYNSPLHF. In DNA form, the CDR3 reads TGTGCCAGTTGGTCAGGGAATTATAATTCACCCCTCCACTTT.

The genes are TRBV11-1 and TRBJ2-1; 9 bases map to TRBD2. The J segment lost 6 bases and the V segment lost 2 bases, leaving 5 bases of the junction unmatched. Germline V gives CDR1 SGHAT, CDR2 FQDESV (reference sequence). The CDR3 contains 15 residues. The chain's CDR3 is CASSLRRGGLNEQFF. The CDR3 nucleotides are TGTGCCAGCAGCTTACGGCGGGGGGGCCTCAATGAGCAGTTCTTC.

The rearrangement links TRBV5-1 to TRBJ2-2; 8 bases are a match to TRBD1. CDR1 SGHRS and CDR2 YFSETQ come from the germline V gene. The CDR3 is 15 amino acids. V was clipped by 4 bases and J by 5 bases; unmatched bases: 7. The CDR3 reads CASSERQGLTGELFF. CDR3 nucleotides: TGCGCCAGCAGCGAAAGACAGGGGTTGACCGGGGAGCTGTTTTTT.

The chain carries TRBV5-6 and TRBJ2-3, with TRBD2 matching over 8 bases. From germline, CDR1 is SGHDT and CDR2 YYEEEE. The CDR3 is made up of 16 amino acids. V dropped 1 base and J dropped 2; count of bases not matched to a gene: 6. CDR3 residues: CASSLRSGGLTDTQYF. The CDR3 region has the DNA TGTGCCAGCAGCTTGAGGAGCGGGGGACTCACAGATACGCAGTATTTT.

This rearrangement joins TRBV6-5 to TRBJ2-5, with 9 bases lining up with TRBD2. The CDR3 totals 15 residues. V shed 6 bases, J shed 0 bases, and the junction held 5 bases outside the gene matches. In germline, CDR1 is MNHEY, CDR2 SVGAGI. The CDR3 loop reads CASRILAGYQETQYF. CDR3 nucleotides: TGTGCCAGCAGGATACTAGCGGGTTACCAAGAGACCCAGTACTTC.

The genes are TRBV11-2 and TRBJ1-2; TRBD1 agrees at 8 bases. V lost 8 bases and J lost 8; bases outside the gene matches: 19. The CDR3 has 16 amino acids. CDR1 and CDR2 from the germline V gene are SGHAT and FQNNGV. This CDR3 reads CASRSQGAIGPRGYTF. The CDR3 DNA is TGTGCCAGCCGCTCGCAGGGGGCGATCGGACCCCGGGGCTACACCTTC. Complete variable domain (other parts from reference TRBV11-2 and TRBJ1-2): EAGVAQSPRYKIIEKRQSVAFWCNPISGHATLYWYQQILGQGPKLLIQFQNNGVVDDSQLPKDRFSAERLKGVDSTLKIQPAKLEDSAVYLCASRSQGAIGPRGYTFGSGTRLTVV.

The V call is TRBV15, the J call TRBJ1-1, with D unclear. The CDR3 is made up of 13 amino acids. Trimming cost V 0 bases and J 5 bases, with 7 bases left between them. CDR1 is LNHNV, CDR2 YYDKDF, per germline (reference sequence). The CDR3 sequence: CATSREPRTEAFF. The CDR3 region has the DNA TGTGCCACCAGCAGAGAGCCGAGAACTGAAGCTTTCTTT.

Points on this clone: A junction end diverges from the germline sequence, so it may reflect a read error. The chain joins TRBV11-3 to TRBJ2-1; 8 bases fit TRBD1. CDR1 is SGHNT, CDR2 YENEEA, per germline. CDR3 length equals 13 residues. CDR3 DNA sequence: TGTGCCAGCAGCTCGCAAAGGACAGGGCGCGTAATCTTC. Translated, it gives CASSSQRTGRVIF.